The present T cell receptor beta chain was sequenced within a study of beta chain features in type 1 diabetes. Isolated RNA was reverse transcribed in full, so expressed TCRB transcripts were sequenced. Clones were sequenced by immunoSEQ multiplex PCR, and TCRdb holds only the in-frame ones, with some missing. Of some 220,000 clones in the sample, roughly 10% were seen once. Sort purity for all populations was recorded as exceeding 98%. Study-level points and caveats: When VDJ junctions were examined, type 1 diabetes patients showed fewer insertions and more deletions. Shortening of TCRB CDR3s, moderate but significant, appeared in all four CD4+ subsets of Type 1 diabetes patients.

Remarks on this clone: Its target is not known.

Deletions cut 2 bases from V and 8 bases from J, with 3 bases between. From germline, CDR1 is MDHEN and CDR2 SYDVKM. This CDR3 is 11 amino acids long. The source is a man younger than 35 in good health. The source material was central memory CD4+ T cells from blood. The chain links TRBV28 to TRBJ1-4; D not certain. In DNA, the CDR3 is TGTGCCAGCAGTTTAGAGGAAAAACTGTTTTTT. It translates to CASSLEEKLFF.